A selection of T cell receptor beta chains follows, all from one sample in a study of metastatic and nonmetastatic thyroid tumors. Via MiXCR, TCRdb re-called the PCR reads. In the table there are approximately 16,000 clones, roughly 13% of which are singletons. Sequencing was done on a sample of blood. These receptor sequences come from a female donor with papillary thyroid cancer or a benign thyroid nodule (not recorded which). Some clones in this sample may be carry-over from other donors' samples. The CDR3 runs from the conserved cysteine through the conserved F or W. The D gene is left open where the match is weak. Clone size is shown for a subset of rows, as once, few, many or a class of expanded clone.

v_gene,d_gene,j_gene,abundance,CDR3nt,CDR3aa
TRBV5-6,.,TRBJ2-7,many,TGTGCCAGCAGCATTCGGGGCCGAACCTACGAGCAGTACTTC,CASSIRGRTYEQYF
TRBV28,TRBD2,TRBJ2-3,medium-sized,TGTGCCTGCGGGCGGGAGGGCACAGATACGCAGTATTTT,CACGREGTDTQYF
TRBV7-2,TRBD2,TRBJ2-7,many,TGTGCCAGCAGCTTAGGGGGGGGGTACGAGCAGTACTTC,CASSLGGGYEQYF
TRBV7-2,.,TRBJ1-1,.,TGTGCCAGCATACCCTGGGGTGCTGAATCTTTCTTT,CASIPWGAESFF
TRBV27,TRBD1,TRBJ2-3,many,TGTGCCAGCAGCCCCTGGGACAGATTCACAGATACGCAGTATTTT,CASSPWDRFTDTQYF
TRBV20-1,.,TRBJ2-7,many,TGCAGTGCTAACAGTCTCGCTACGAAGCAGTACTTC,CSANSLATKQYF
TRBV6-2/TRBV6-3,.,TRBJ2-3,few,TGTGCCAGCAGTCCGACGGACACAGATACGCAGTATTTT,CASSPTDTDTQYF
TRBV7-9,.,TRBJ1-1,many,TGTGCCAGCAGCATTCGAGTGAACACTGAAGCTTTCTTT,CASSIRVNTEAFF
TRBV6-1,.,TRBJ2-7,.,TGTGCCAGCAGTGAGAGGGCCTCCTACGAGCAGTACTTC,CASSERASYEQYF
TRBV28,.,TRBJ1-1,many,TGTGCCAGCAGTTTATCACTACCGACCAGGGCGGGGAACACTGAAGCTTTCTTT,CASSLSLPTRAGNTEAFF
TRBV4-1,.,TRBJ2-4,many,TGCGCCAGCAGCCAAGATAAACAGACCATAGCCAAAAACATTCAGTACTTC,CASSQDKQTIAKNIQYF
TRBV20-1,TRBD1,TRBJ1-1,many,TGCAGTGTTCCAAACCGACAGGGGGCCACTGAAGCTTTCTTT,CSVPNRQGATEAFF
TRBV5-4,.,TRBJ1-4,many,TGTGCCAGCAGCTTGGTCGCGGTCACGGGCACGCCAACTAATGAAAAACTGTTTTTT,CASSLVAVTGTPTNEKLFF
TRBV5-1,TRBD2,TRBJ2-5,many,TGCGCCAGCAGAAAAGCGGGAGTCCAAGAGACCCAGTACTTC,CASRKAGVQETQYF
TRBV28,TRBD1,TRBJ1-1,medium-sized,TGTGCCAGCAGTTTCCGAGTGTGGGACAGGGACACTGAAGCTTTCTTT,CASSFRVWDRDTEAFF
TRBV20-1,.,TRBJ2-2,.,TGCAGTGCCAAGACCCAAAACACCGGGGAGCTGTTTTTT,CSAKTQNTGELFF
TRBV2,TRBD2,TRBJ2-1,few,TGTGCCAGCAGATATGGGACTAGCAGCCATGAGCAGTTCTTC,CASRYGTSSHEQFF